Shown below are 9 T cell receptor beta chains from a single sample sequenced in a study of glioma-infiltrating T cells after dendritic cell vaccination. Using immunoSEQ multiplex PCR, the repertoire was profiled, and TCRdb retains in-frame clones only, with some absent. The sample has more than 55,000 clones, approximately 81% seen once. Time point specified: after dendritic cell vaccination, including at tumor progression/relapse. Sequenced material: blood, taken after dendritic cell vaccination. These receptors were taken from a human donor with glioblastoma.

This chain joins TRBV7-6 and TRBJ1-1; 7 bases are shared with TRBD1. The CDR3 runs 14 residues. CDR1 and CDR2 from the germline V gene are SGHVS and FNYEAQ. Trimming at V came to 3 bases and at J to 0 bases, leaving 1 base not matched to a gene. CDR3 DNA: TGTGCCAGCAGCTTCGGACAGGTGAACACTGAAGCTTTCTTT. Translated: CASSFGQVNTEAFF.

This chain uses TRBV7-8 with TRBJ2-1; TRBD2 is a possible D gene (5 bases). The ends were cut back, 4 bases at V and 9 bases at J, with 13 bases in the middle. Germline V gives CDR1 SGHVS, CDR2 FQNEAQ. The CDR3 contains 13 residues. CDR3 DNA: TGTGCCAGCAGCTCGGGGTCTGGGGTTGAGCAGTTCTTC. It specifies CASSSGSGVEQFF. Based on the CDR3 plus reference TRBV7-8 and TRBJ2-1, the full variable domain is GAGVSQSPRYKVAKRGQDVALRCDPISGHVSLFWYQQALGQGPEFLTYFQNEAQLDKSGLPSDRFFAERPEGSVSTLKIQRTQQEDSAVYLCASSSGSGVEQFFGPGTRLTVL.

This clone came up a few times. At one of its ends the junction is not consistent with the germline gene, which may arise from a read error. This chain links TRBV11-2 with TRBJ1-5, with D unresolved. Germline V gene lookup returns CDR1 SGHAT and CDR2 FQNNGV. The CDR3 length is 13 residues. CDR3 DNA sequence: TGCGCCAGCAGCTTGGACTGGAGCCAGCCCCAGCATTTT. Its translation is CASSLDWSQPQHF.

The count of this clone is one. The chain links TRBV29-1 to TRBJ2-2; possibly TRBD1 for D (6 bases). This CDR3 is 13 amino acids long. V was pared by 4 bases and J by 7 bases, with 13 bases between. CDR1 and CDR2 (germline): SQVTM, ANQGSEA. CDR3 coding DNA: TGCAGCGTTGGGGCGACAGGAGGCGGGGAGCTGTTTTTT. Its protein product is CSVGATGGGELFF.

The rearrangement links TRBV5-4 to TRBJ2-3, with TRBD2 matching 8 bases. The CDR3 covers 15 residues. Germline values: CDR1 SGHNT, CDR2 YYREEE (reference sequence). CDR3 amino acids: CVSRFSGASTDTQYF. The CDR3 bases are TGTGTATCGCGGTTTAGCGGGGCGAGCACAGATACGCAGTATTTT.

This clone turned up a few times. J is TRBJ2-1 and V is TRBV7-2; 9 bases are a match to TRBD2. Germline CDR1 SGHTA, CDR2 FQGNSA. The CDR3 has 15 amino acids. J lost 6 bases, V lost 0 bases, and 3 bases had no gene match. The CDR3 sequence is CASSLASGGINEQFF. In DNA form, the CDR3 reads TGTGCCAGCAGCTTAGCTAGCGGGGGAATCAATGAGCAGTTCTTC.

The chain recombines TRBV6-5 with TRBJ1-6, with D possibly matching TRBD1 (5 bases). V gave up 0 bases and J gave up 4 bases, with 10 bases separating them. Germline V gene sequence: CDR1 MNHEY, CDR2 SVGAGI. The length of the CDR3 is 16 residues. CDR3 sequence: CASSYSPGGYNSPLHF. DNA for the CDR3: TGTGCCAGCAGTTACTCACCCGGGGGGTATAATTCACCCCTCCACTTT.

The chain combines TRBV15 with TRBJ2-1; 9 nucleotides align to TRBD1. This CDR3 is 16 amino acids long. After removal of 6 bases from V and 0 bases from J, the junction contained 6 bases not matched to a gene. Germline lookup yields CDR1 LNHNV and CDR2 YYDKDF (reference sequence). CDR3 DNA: TGTGCCACCAGAGACAGGGGGGGCAGCTCCTACAATGAGCAGTTCTTC. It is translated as CATRDRGGSSYNEQFF.

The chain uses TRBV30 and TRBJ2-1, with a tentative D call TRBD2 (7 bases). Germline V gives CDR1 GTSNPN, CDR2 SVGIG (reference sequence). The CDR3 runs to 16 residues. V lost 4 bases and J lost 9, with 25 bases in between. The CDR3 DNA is TGTGCCTGGATTTCCCGACTGGGGGGGCCTCCCAGTGAGCAGTTCTTC. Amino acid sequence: CAWISRLGGPPSEQFF.